A selection of T cell receptor beta chains follows, all from one sample in a study of blood T cells in healthy people across ages. Via MiXCR, TCRdb re-called the 5' RACE reads, giving one row per CDR3 protein. The sample lists 1.6 million or so distinct CDR3 sequences, approximately 32% occurring once. The specimen was blood. All receptors come from a woman aged 25 to 39 in good health. CDR3s include the opening cysteine and the closing phenylalanine or tryptophan. Fields, in order: J gene, clone size, D gene, V gene, CDR3 DNA, CDR3 protein. D genes are given only for firm matches. Not all rows give a size; the values are once, few, many and, for expanded clones, a class.

TRBJ2-7 | - | TRBD2 | TRBV7-9 | TGTGCCAGCAGCTTAGGAGCGGGGAAGGTCGAGCAGTACTTC | CASSLGAGKVEQYF
TRBJ2-1 | few | - | TRBV4-2 | TGTGCCAGCAGCCAAGATCATGGGATGGTGTTCTTC | CASSQDHGMVFF
TRBJ2-1 | - | - | TRBV5-6 | TGTGCCAGCAGCTTGGACCGGGGGTCGGGGGACAATGAGCAGTTCTTC | CASSLDRGSGDNEQFF
TRBJ1-5 | - | TRBD1 | TRBV2 | TGTGCCAGCAGTGCCCCGGGACAGACTTGGCGTCAGCCCCAGCATTTT | CASSAPGQTWRQPQHF
TRBJ2-3 | - | - | TRBV12-5 | TGTGCTAGTGCCCCAGGAGAGACACTAAGCACAGATACGCAGTATTTT | CASAPGETLSTDTQYF
TRBJ2-7 | - | - | TRBV11-3 | TGTGCCAGCAGGCGAAGTATACAGGGAGACGAGCAGTACTTC | CASRRSIQGDEQYF
TRBJ1-1 | few | - | TRBV3-1 | TGTGCCAGCAGCCAAGACGGAGGAAGTACTGAAGCTTTCTTT | CASSQDGGSTEAFF
TRBJ2-7 | few | - | TRBV29-1 | TGCAGCGCCCCTCGGGCTAACGAGCAGTACTTC | CSAPRANEQYF
TRBJ1-2 | few | TRBD1 | TRBV9 | TGTGCCAGCAGCTTGACCAGGGGGAATCCCCATGGCTACACCTTC | CASSLTRGNPHGYTF
TRBJ2-1 | few | TRBD2 | TRBV7-2 | TGTGCCAGCAGCCTGGCTAGGGGCGGGGGTGAGCAGTTCTTC | CASSLARGGGEQFF
TRBJ2-7 | - | TRBD2 | TRBV28 | TGTGCCAGCAGTTTCTTAGCGGGAGGGAGCCACGAGCAGTACTTC | CASSFLAGGSHEQYF
TRBJ1-1 | few | - | TRBV5-1 | TGCGCCAGCAGCTTGGCCCCTCGGGGCACTGAAGCTTTCTTT | CASSLAPRGTEAFF
TRBJ2-2 | - | TRBD1 | TRBV19 | TGTGCCAGTAGGATAGGCGCAGGGGGCACCGGGGAGCTGTTTTTT | CASRIGAGGTGELFF
TRBJ2-3 | few | TRBD2 | TRBV10-3 | TGTGCCATCAGTGAGTCCCGGACTAGCGGGGGGCCCACAGATACGCAGTATTTT | CAISESRTSGGPTDTQYF
TRBJ1-2 | - | - | TRBV4-1 | TGCGCCAGCAGCCAAATAGGGGCAGCTAATGGCTACACCTTC | CASSQIGAANGYTF
TRBJ2-1 | - | - | TRBV24-1 | TGTGCCACCAGTCATGATTTGGGGGGTGTGGATGAGCAGTTCTTC | CATSHDLGGVDEQFF
TRBJ2-5 | few | TRBD2 | TRBV20-1 | TGCAGTGCTAGAGATGGGGTGGCGGGGGGAGAGACCCAGTACTTC | CSARDGVAGGETQYF
TRBJ1-2 | - | - | TRBV6-1 | TGTACCAGCAGTGAAGTTTGGGGACTACCCAACTATGGCTACACCTTC | CTSSEVWGLPNYGYTF
TRBJ2-7 | few | - | TRBV20-1 | TGCAGTGCAAAGGACAGATACGAGCAGTACTTC | CSAKDRYEQYF
TRBJ2-7 | - | TRBD1 | TRBV4-2 | TGTGCCAGCAGCCAAGATGGGGACAGTTCCTACGAGCAGTACTTC | CASSQDGDSSYEQYF
TRBJ2-1 | - | - | TRBV7-8 | TGTGCCTGCAGCTTAGGCCCCTTGGGGAACAGGCACAATGAGCAGTTCTTC | CACSLGPLGNRHNEQFF
TRBJ2-1 | - | TRBD2 | TRBV27 | TGTGCCAGCAGTTTATCAGGCCGTAGCGGGAGGGCCTGGAACAATGAGCAGTTCTTC | CASSLSGRSGRAWNNEQFF
TRBJ2-2 | - | TRBD2 | TRBV2 | TGTGCCAGAACTAGCGGGAGGGCCGGGGAGCTGTTTTTT | CARTSGRAGELFF
TRBJ2-7 | - | - | TRBV4-2 | TGTGCCAGCAGCCCCCAGGTTCCCAATTCCTACGAGCAGTACTTC | CASSPQVPNSYEQYF
TRBJ2-7 | - | - | TRBV20-1 | TGCAGTGTCCTCTACAGGAACTCCTACGAGCAGTACTTC | CSVLYRNSYEQYF
TRBJ2-3 | many | - | TRBV29-1 | TGCAGCGTTGAAGAGGCCCACCAGGATACGCAGTATTTT | CSVEEAHQDTQYF
TRBJ2-2 | - | - | TRBV5-1 | TGCGCCAGCAGCTTTGGGACACTGGCCGGGGAGCTGTTTTTT | CASSFGTLAGELFF
TRBJ2-3 | - | - | TRBV5-1 | TGCGCCAGCAGCTTGGAAGGCAGGGACACAGATACGCATTATTTT | CASSLEGRDTDTHYF
TRBJ1-6 | - | - | TRBV5-1 | TGCGCCAGCAGCTTGGCCGGACATTATAATTCGCCCCTCCACTTT | CASSLAGHYNSPLHF
TRBJ1-5 | few | - | TRBV19 | TGTGCCAGTGGGGGTTCGCGGAGCAATCAGCCCCAGCATTTT | CASGGSRSNQPQHF
TRBJ1-1 | - | - | TRBV30 | TGTGCCTGGGCAGGGGAGTTTGGTTACACTGAAGCTTTCTTT | CAWAGEFGYTEAFF
TRBJ1-6 | - | - | TRBV2 | TGTGCCGGCGCTTCGGACACCTCCTATAATTCACCCCTCCACTTT | CAGASDTSYNSPLHF
TRBJ2-7 | - | - | TRBV11-2 | TGTGCCAGCTGCGACTCCTACGAGCAGTACTTC | CASCDSYEQYF
TRBJ2-3 | - | TRBD1 | TRBV4-2 | TGTGCCAGCAGCTATATAAAGGGACAGGGCAGCACAGATACGCAGTATTTT | CASSYIKGQGSTDTQYF
TRBJ2-5 | few | - | TRBV11-2 | TGTGCCAGCAGCTTACCGACCTGGGACCAAGAGACCCAGTACTTC | CASSLPTWDQETQYF
TRBJ1-2 | - | - | TRBV10-3 | TGTGCCATCCGGCCACATGGGGGCTATGGCTACACCTTC | CAIRPHGGYGYTF
TRBJ2-7 | - | - | TRBV2 | TGTGCCAGCAATAATGCCGGGATAGCCTACGAGCAGTACTTC | CASNNAGIAYEQYF
TRBJ1-1 | - | - | TRBV20-1 | TGCAGTGCCACCAATAATTGGAACACTGAAGCTTTCTTT | CSATNNWNTEAFF
TRBJ2-5 | - | - | TRBV6-1 | TGTGCCAGTCTTTACGCGGAAGGGACCCAGTACTTC | CASLYAEGTQYF
TRBJ2-1 | - | - | TRBV30 | TGTGCCTGGGGCGCATACAATGAGCAGTTCTTC | CAWGAYNEQFF
TRBJ1-2 | - | - | TRBV30 | TGTGCCTGGATTCCTCCCCGGGACCGCTACAACTATGGCTACACCTTC | CAWIPPRDRYNYGYTF
TRBJ1-2 | once | - | TRBV9 | TGTGCCAGCAGCGTATCTTATTCGGGGCCCCTTAACTATGGCTACACCTTC | CASSVSYSGPLNYGYTF
TRBJ2-4 | few | - | TRBV7-7 | TGTGCCAGCAGCTTAGCGCGCCTAGCCAAAAACATTCAGTACTTC | CASSLARLAKNIQYF
TRBJ2-1 | - | TRBD2 | TRBV6-5 | TGTGCCAGCAGTTACTCGATAGCGGGAGGGCCCCACAATGAGCAGTTCTTC | CASSYSIAGGPHNEQFF
TRBJ1-2 | few | - | TRBV4-1 | TGCGCCAGCAGCCAGACACGGCGGGCGTTGGGCTACACCTTC | CASSQTRRALGYTF
TRBJ2-5 | - | TRBD1 | TRBV24-1 | TGTGCCACCAGTGATGTTACAGGGGGAAACCAAGAGACCCAGTACTTC | CATSDVTGGNQETQYF
TRBJ2-3 | few | - | TRBV28 | TGTGCCAGCAGTTTTGGATCACTAGGGACAGATACGCAGTATTTT | CASSFGSLGTDTQYF
TRBJ2-1 | many | TRBD2 | TRBV7-2 | TGTGCCAGCAGCTACTCGGGGGGATCCTACAATGAGCAGTTCTTC | CASSYSGGSYNEQFF
TRBJ2-2 | - | TRBD2 | TRBV2 | TGTGCCAGCCAACTAGCGGGAGGGACCGGGGAGCTGTTTTTT | CASQLAGGTGELFF
TRBJ1-4 | - | - | TRBV6-1 | TGTGCCAGCAGTGGGCTTTGGCGAGGGACAACTAATGAAAAACTGTTTTTT | CASSGLWRGTTNEKLFF
TRBJ2-6 | - | - | TRBV6-1 | TGTGCCAGCAGTGACCTGACAGGCGGGCTCTCTGGGGCCAACGTCCTGACTTTC | CASSDLTGGLSGANVLTF
TRBJ1-5 | once | - | TRBV4-1 | TGCGCCAGCAGCCAACCCAGGGATAGCAATCAGCCCCAGCATTTT | CASSQPRDSNQPQHF
TRBJ2-3 | few | TRBD1 | TRBV5-8 | TGTGCCAGCAGCACTGGGACAGGAACGTGGACAGATACGCAGTATTTT | CASSTGTGTWTDTQYF